This TCR beta chain emerged from a study of cytomegalovirus exposure and HLA in healthy donors. General observations from the study: Most TCR beta V segments were productive about 90% or about 30% of the time in an earlier analysis.

About this clone: Antigen: not known.

The donors comprised healthy bone marrow donors. Germline V gene data show CDR1 as SGHNT and CDR2 as YENEEA. V lost 5 bases, J lost 4 bases, and 8 bases lay in between. CDR3 length: 12 amino acids. Primers included in the PCR were 60 Vbeta and 13 Jbeta primers. Data came from immunoSEQ multiplex PCR; TCRdb stores just in-frame clones and leaves some out. Altogether about 170,000 clones are present, about four fifths being singletons, with the ten largest covering 2% to 2.5%. This chain uses TRBV11-3 with TRBJ1-2, with D perhaps matching TRBD1 (5 bases). The sequence was collected from a woman between 45 and 65 years old in good health and CMV-seronegative. Sequencing input: PBMCs. The DNA of the CDR3 is TGTGCCAGCAGCCAGGGAGGCTATGGCTACACCTTC. It yields the protein CASSQGGYGYTF.